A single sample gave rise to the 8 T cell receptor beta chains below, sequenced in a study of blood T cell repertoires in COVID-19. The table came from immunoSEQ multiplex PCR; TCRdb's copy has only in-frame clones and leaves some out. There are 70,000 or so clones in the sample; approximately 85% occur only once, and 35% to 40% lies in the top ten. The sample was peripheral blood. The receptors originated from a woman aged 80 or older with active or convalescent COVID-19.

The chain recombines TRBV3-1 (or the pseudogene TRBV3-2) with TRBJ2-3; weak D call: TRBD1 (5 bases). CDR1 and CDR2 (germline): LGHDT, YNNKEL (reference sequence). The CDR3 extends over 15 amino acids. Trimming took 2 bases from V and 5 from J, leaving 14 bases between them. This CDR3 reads CASSQPAQVVDTQYF. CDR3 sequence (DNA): TGTGCCAGCAGCCAACCCGCACAGGTTGTAGATACGCAGTATTTT.

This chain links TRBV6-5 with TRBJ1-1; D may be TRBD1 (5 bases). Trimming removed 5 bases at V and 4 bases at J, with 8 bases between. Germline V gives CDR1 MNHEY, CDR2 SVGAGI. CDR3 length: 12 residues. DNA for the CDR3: TGTGCCAGCAGTCCGGGGGGCACTGAAGCTTTCTTT. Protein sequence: CASSPGGTEAFF.

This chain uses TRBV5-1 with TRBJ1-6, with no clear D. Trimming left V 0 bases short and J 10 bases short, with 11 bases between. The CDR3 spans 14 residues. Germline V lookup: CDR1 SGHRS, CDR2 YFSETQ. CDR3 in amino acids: CASSLAGRGSPLHF. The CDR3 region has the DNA TGCGCCAGCAGCTTGGCTGGGAGAGGCTCACCCCTCCACTTT.

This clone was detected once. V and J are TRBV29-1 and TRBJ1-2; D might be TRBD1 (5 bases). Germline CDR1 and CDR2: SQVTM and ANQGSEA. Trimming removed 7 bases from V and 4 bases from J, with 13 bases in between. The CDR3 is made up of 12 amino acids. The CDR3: CSASTEFYGYTF. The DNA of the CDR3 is TGCAGCGCGTCGACAGAGTTCTATGGCTACACCTTC. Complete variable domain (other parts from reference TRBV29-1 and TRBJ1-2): SAVISQKPSRDICQRGTSLTIQCQVDSQVTMMFWYRQQPGQSLTLIATANQGSEATYESGFVIDKFPISRPNLTFSTLTVSNMSPEDSSIYLCSASTEFYGYTFGSGTRLTVV.

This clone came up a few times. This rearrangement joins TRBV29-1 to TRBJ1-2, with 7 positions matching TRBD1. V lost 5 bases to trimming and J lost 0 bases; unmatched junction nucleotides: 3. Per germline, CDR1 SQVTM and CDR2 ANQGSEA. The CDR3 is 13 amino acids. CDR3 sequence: CSVLTGPNYGYTF. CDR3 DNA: TGCAGCGTTTTGACAGGGCCTAACTATGGCTACACCTTC.

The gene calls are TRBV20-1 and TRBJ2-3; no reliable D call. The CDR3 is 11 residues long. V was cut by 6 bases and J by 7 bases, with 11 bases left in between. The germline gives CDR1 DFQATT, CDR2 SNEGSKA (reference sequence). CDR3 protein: CSARIGNTQYF. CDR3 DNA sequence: TGCAGTGCCAGAATCGGTAATACGCAGTATTTT.

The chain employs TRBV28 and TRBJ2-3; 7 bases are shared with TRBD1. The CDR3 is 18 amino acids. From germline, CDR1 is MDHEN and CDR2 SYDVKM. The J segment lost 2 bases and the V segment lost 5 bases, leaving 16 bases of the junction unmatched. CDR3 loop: CASSPPSTGRSSTDTQYF. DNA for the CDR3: TGTGCCAGCAGTCCACCATCGACAGGGAGAAGTTCCACAGATACGCAGTATTTT.

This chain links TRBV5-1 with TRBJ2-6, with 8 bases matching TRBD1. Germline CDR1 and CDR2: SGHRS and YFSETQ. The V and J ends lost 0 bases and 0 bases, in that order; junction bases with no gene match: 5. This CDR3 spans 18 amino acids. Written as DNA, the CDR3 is TGCGCCAGCAGCTTGGCCGGGACAGGTAGCTCTGGGGCCAACGTCCTGACTTTC. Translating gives CASSLAGTGSSGANVLTF.